One sample yielded the 29 T cell receptor beta chains listed below, sequenced in a study of tissue T cells after allogeneic stem cell transplantation. Time point specified: mouse harvest day 14 after allogeneic transplant. The graft held 10^6 splenic CD5+ T cells and 10^7 T-cell-depleted bone marrow cells. Produced via immunoSEQ multiplex PCR; TCRdb's table is partial and in-frame only. This sample has fewer than 1,500 clones, with 50% found just once. The sample comprised liver tissue. The receptors were sampled from a female BALB/c mouse given C57BL/6 T cells with graft-versus-host disease after an allogeneic hematopoietic cell transplant.

Notes on this clone: The listed genes are named as in mouse. The read finishes 1 residue shy of the CDR3 end, and the germline J gene is used to complete it. The chain couples TRBV15 to TRBJ2-4; 8 nucleotides match TRBD2. Germline CDR1 reads SGHND; CDR2 reads FRSKSL. CDR3 length: 15 amino acids. Germline trimming cut 5 bases from V and 1 base from J; bases unmatched to any gene: 5. The DNA read from the CDR3 is TGTGCCAGCAGTCGGGGGGGCGCCGGTCAAAACACCTTGTAC. Translating gives CASSRGGAGQNTLY. Given in full, the CDR3 is CASSRGGAGQNTLYF.

Points on this clone: Genes and germline are mouse. The read terminates 1 residue before the CDR3 end, so the remaining end is supplied by the germline J gene. The rearrangement joins TRBV13-2 to TRBJ2-7; the match to TRBD2 covers 7 bases. CDR3 length equals 14 residues. Per germline, CDR1 NNHNN and CDR2 SYGAGS (reference sequence). Losses at the gene ends were 6 bases for V and 0 bases for J; bases not matched to a gene: 6. The chain's CDR3 is CASAYWGSSYEQYF. The sequenced CDR3 bases are TGTGCCAGCGCCTACTGGGGAAGCTCCTATGAACAGTAC.

On this clone: Genes here carry mouse names. Coverage ceases 1 residue before the CDR3 finishes, and the germline J gene fills in the end. This chain links TRBV5 with TRBJ1-1; D is perhaps TRBD1 (6 bases). This CDR3 is 16 amino acids long. The V and J ends lost 1 base and 0 bases respectively, with 12 bases between them. Germline CDR1 LGHNA, CDR2 YNLKQL (reference sequence). The covered CDR3 bases are TGTGCCAGCAGCCAAGCCCCCGACAGGACAAACACAGAAGTCTTC. It specifies CASSQAPDRTNTEVF. Given in full, the CDR3 is CASSQAPDRTNTEVFF.

Turning to this clone: All gene names here are mouse names. The observed sequence ends 1 residue before the CDR3 terminus, with the missing tail filled in from the germline J gene. V gene TRBV19 combines with J gene TRBJ2-3; no clear D. Deletions cut 0 bases from V and 0 bases from J, with 8 bases between. CDR1 and CDR2 from the germline V gene are FNHDT and SITEND (reference sequence). The CDR3 is made up of 15 amino acids. The CDR3 region is CASSIGQTSAETLYF. Incomplete CDR3 DNA: TGTGCCAGCAGTATAGGACAAACTAGTGCAGAAACGCTGTAT.

With regard to this clone: Gene names are the mouse ones. From the germline J gene comes the end of the CDR3, since the read stops 1 residue before it. The chain carries TRBV20 and TRBJ2-5, with 8 bases matching TRBD2. Germline-derived CDR1 and CDR2 are GFQATS and STVNSAI. This CDR3 contains 14 residues. V was pared by 0 bases and J by 4 bases, with 3 bases of the junction left unmatched. Here the CDR3 reads CGAREGGRKDTQYF. CDR3 bases read: TGTGGTGCTAGGGAGGGGGGGCGCAAAGACACCCAGTAC.

In its sample, this clone ranks as large. The gene names given are mouse names. Coverage ceases 1 residue before the CDR3 finishes, and the germline J gene fills in the end. The V gene is TRBV13-3, the J gene TRBJ2-1; 7 positions match TRBD2. J lost 1 base, V lost 3 bases, and 4 bases had no gene match. Germline V gene sequence: CDR1 NNHDY, CDR2 SYVADS. The CDR3 runs to 15 residues. The CDR3 sequence: CASSAGGVNYAEQFF. Partial CDR3 DNA: TGTGCCAGCAGTGCGGGGGGGGTAAACTATGCTGAGCAGTTC.

A few counts support this clone. Gene names and germline match the mouse. The sequence runs out 1 residue before the end of the CDR3; the remainder is reconstructed from the germline J gene. The chain combines TRBV2 with TRBJ2-7; 7 nucleotides line up with TRBD2. CDR3 length: 15 residues. V gave up 0 bases and J gave up 3 bases; unmatched junction bases: 5. CDR1 LGHNA and CDR2 YSYQKL come from the germline V gene. The CDR3 here is CASSQERGGDYEQYF. The part of the CDR3 DNA that was read is TGTGCCAGCAGCCAAGAACGGGGGGGGGACTATGAACAGTAC.

By sample share, this clone is hyperexpanded. Here the gene names and germline are mouse. The read terminates 1 residue before the CDR3 end, so the remaining end is supplied by the germline J gene. The rearrangement uses TRBV2 and TRBJ2-5, with 9 bases identical to TRBD2. Germline trimming cut 0 bases from V and 11 bases from J; bases unmatched to any gene: 0. There are 12 residues in the CDR3. Germline V lookup: CDR1 LGHNA, CDR2 YSYQKL. CDR3 bases read: TGTGCCAGCAGCCAAGACTGGGGGGGCCAGTAC. Translated, it gives CASSQDWGGQY. Given in full, the CDR3 is CASSQDWGGQYF. Full variable domain (missing parts from reference TRBV2 and TRBJ2-5): DPKIIQKPKYLVAVTGSEKILICEQYLGHNAMYWYRQSAKKPLEFMFSYSYQKLMDNQTASSRFQPQSSKKNHLDLQITALKPDDSATYFCASSQDWGGQYFGPGTRLLVL.

As regards this clone: Here the gene names and germline are mouse. The read falls 1 residue short of the CDR3 end, and the missing part is taken from the germline J gene. The chain carries TRBV14 and TRBJ1-1; 11 bases are a match to TRBD1. This CDR3 comprises 15 residues. The germline V gene has CDR1 SGHDT and CDR2 FRDEAV. The V gene end was trimmed by 2 bases and the J gene end by 0 bases; junction bases not matched to a gene: 0. The CDR3 protein is CASSLGQGANTEVFF. The CDR3 DNA, read in part, is TGTGCCAGCAGTTTGGGACAGGGGGCAAACACAGAAGTCTTC.

On this clone itself: Gene names follow the mouse nomenclature. The read ends 1 residue before the CDR3 terminus; that terminus is restored from the germline J gene. The chain links TRBV12-1 to TRBJ2-5, with D uncertain. Trimming stripped 0 bases from V and 0 bases from J, with 3 bases between. CDR3 size: 13 residues. CDR1 is SGHSN and CDR2 is HYEKVE in the germline V gene. Incomplete CDR3 DNA: TGTGCCAGCTCTCTCGCAAACCAAGACACCCAGTAC. It translates to CASSLANQDTQY. In full, the CDR3 reads CASSLANQDTQYF. Filled out from reference TRBV12-1 and TRBJ2-5, the complete variable domain reads DSGVVQSPRHIIKEKGGRSVLTCIPISGHSNVVWYQQTLGKELKFLIQHYEKVERDKGFLPSRFSVQQFDDYHSEMNMSALELEDSAMYFCASSLANQDTQYFGPGTRLLVL.

Note on this clone: Genes here carry mouse names. The DNA ends 1 residue before the CDR3 does, and the rest of the CDR3 is filled in from the germline J gene. The V and J genes are TRBV26 and TRBJ1-4; 10 nucleotides line up with TRBD1. Germline trimming cut 5 bases from V and 6 bases from J; bases unmatched to any gene: 0. Germline V gene data show CDR1 as KGHPV and CDR2 as FQNQEV (reference sequence). The CDR3 has 13 amino acids. Partial CDR3 DNA: TGTGCCAGCAGTGACAGGGGGCACGAAAGATTATTT. Translated, it gives CASSDRGHERLF. The entire CDR3 protein reads CASSDRGHERLFF.

With regard to this clone: Mouse gene names apply. The read is 1 residue too short to cover the CDR3 end, so that end is filled in from the germline J gene. The J gene is TRBJ1-1, the V gene TRBV13-1, with a weak D call TRBD1 (5 bases). Per the germline V gene, CDR1 is NSHNY and CDR2 is SYGAGN. Trimming removed 0 bases from V and 3 bases from J, with 6 bases in between. This CDR3 is built from 13 residues. The sequenced part of the CDR3 DNA is TGTGCCAGCAGTGATGGGACATACACAGAAGTCTTC. This sequence encodes CASSDGTYTEVF. The whole CDR3 protein reads CASSDGTYTEVFF.

This clone has more than one count but fewer than ten. Germline and genes here are mouse. The CDR3 end is not reached by the read, which stops 1 residue before it; the germline J gene fills it in. The chain couples TRBV5 to TRBJ2-7, with 8 bases matching TRBD2. The CDR3 has 13 residues. The V segment lost 0 bases and the J segment 7 bases; nucleotides outside the gene matches: 2. CDR1 is LGHNA and CDR2 is YNLKQL in the germline V gene (reference sequence). The CDR3 region is CASSQEWGGEQYF. CDR3 DNA, as far as it was read: TGTGCCAGCAGCCAAGAATGGGGGGGAGAACAGTAC.

A word on this clone: Gene names denote mouse genes. The read falls 1 residue short of the CDR3 end, and the missing part is taken from the germline J gene. V and J are TRBV3 and TRBJ2-3; D call uncertain. This CDR3 has 14 amino acids. Germline values: CDR1 SNHLY, CDR2 FYNGKV (reference sequence). V dropped 1 base and J dropped 4 bases, with 9 bases sitting between them. The part of the CDR3 DNA that was read is TGTGCCAGCAGCTTAGGGGGTTTCACAGAAACGCTGTAT. It codes for CASSLGGFTETLY. The CDR3 reads in full as CASSLGGFTETLYF.

In the case of this clone: These gene names are mouse names. The read is 1 residue too short to cover the CDR3 end, so that end is filled in from the germline J gene. The rearrangement links TRBV26 to TRBJ1-4, with unresolved D. V was clipped by 7 bases and J by 0 bases, with 6 bases between them. Germline V gene data show CDR1 as KGHPV and CDR2 as FQNQEV (reference sequence). CDR3 length: 13 residues. CDR3 in amino acids: CASTRISNERLFF. The sequenced part of the CDR3 DNA is TGTGCCAGCACGCGTATTTCCAACGAAAGATTATTT.

In the case of this clone: Mouse gene names and germline throughout. The read comes to an end 1 residue before the CDR3 does, leaving the germline J gene to fill in the end. The J gene is TRBJ2-5, the V gene TRBV12-1; D might be TRBD1 or TRBD2, each matching 5 bases. The V end lost 0 bases, the J end lost 6 bases, and 9 bases lay between the germline ends. CDR3 length: 13 residues. In germline, CDR1 is SGHSN, CDR2 HYEKVE. CDR3 DNA (partial): TGTGCCAGCTCTCTCGGGGGTAGGGACACCCAGTAC. Translating it yields CASSLGGRDTQY. The complete CDR3 reads CASSLGGRDTQYF.

About this clone itself: Mouse gene names apply. From the germline J gene comes the end of the CDR3, since the read stops 1 residue before it. The rearrangement links TRBV13-1 to TRBJ1-1; maybe TRBD1 (5 bases). V was shortened by 6 bases and J by 0 bases, with 9 bases between the two germline ends. Germline V CDR1 and CDR2: NSHNY, SYGAGN. The CDR3 extends over 13 amino acids. The part of the CDR3 DNA that was read is TGTGCCAGCAAAAGGGGCACAAACACAGAAGTCTTC. Residues: CASKRGTNTEVF. The complete CDR3 protein is CASKRGTNTEVFF.

This clone was seen only a few times. Mouse names are used for the genes. The read falls 1 residue short of the CDR3 end, and the missing part is taken from the germline J gene. The chain employs TRBV26 and TRBJ2-1; no clear D. The V and J ends lost 3 bases and 3 bases respectively, with 6 bases between them. This CDR3 has 13 residues. Per germline, CDR1 KGHPV and CDR2 FQNQEV (reference sequence). CDR3 protein: CASSLTLYAEQFF. The sequenced CDR3 bases are TGTGCCAGCAGTCTAACACTCTATGCTGAGCAGTTC.

This clone was found once. Mouse gene names and germline throughout. The missing CDR3 end, 1 residue past where the read stops, is filled in from the germline J gene. In the same sample, other DNA sequences code for this CDR3. The rearrangement links TRBV19 to TRBJ1-2; 8 nucleotides agree with TRBD1. The V segment lost 4 bases and the J segment 4 bases; nucleotides outside the gene matches: 9. Germline V gene sequence: CDR1 FNHDT, CDR2 SITEND (reference sequence). This CDR3 is 15 amino acids long. The part of the CDR3 DNA that was read is TGTGCCAGCAGTTCTCAGGGGGCGCGGGGCTCCGACTACACC. Translation: CASSSQGARGSDYT. The entire CDR3 protein reads CASSSQGARGSDYTF.

By share, this clone ranks as large (0.1 to 1%). Gene names are the mouse ones. The CDR3 region is CASSLTFSNERLFF. The covered CDR3 bases are TGTGCCAGCAGCCTGACATTTTCCAACGAAAGATTATTT. The chain recombines TRBV5 with TRBJ1-4; D uncertain. The missing CDR3 end, 1 residue past where the read stops, is filled in from the germline J gene. Germline CDR1 reads LGHNA; CDR2 reads YNLKQL (reference sequence). V was pared by 4 bases and J by 0 bases, with 6 bases between. The CDR3 loop spans 14 amino acids.

For this clone: Gene names are mouse gene names. The read ends 1 residue before the CDR3 terminus; that terminus is restored from the germline J gene. The chain uses TRBV19 and TRBJ1-2; 10 bases line up with TRBD1. The V gene's germline CDR1 is FNHDT and CDR2 SITEND (reference sequence). CDR3 length equals 14 residues. Trimming at V came to 2 bases and at J to 4 bases, leaving 2 bases not matched to a gene. The DNA read from the CDR3 is TGTGCCAGCAGTATCGGGACAGGGGTCTCCGACTACACC. This translates into CASSIGTGVSDYT. The full CDR3 protein is CASSIGTGVSDYTF.

Points on this clone: The gene names given are mouse names. The read stops 1 residue short of the end of the CDR3; the missing end is completed from the germline J gene. This chain uses TRBV16 with TRBJ2-7; 8 positions agree with TRBD2. Germline CDR1 reads SGHSA; CDR2 reads FRNQAP. CDR3 size: 14 residues. Unmatched junction bases numbered 2, after V lost 1 base and J lost 3 bases. Incomplete CDR3 DNA: TGTGCAAGCAGCTTAGGGGGGGGCGACTATGAACAGTAC. Translated, it gives CASSLGGGDYEQY. The whole CDR3 protein is CASSLGGGDYEQYF.

Note on this clone: These gene names are mouse names. Read sequence stops 1 residue before the CDR3 end, and the germline J gene provides the missing end. The chain employs TRBV26 and TRBJ2-1; 7 bases align to TRBD2. V was clipped by 4 bases and J by 4 bases; unmatched bases: 1. CDR3 length: 13 residues. Germline V gene data show CDR1 as KGHPV and CDR2 as FQNQEV (reference sequence). CDR3 residues: CASSPTGYAEQFF. The sequenced CDR3 bases are TGTGCCAGCAGTCCGACTGGGTATGCTGAGCAGTTC.

By share, this clone ranks as large. Gene labels here are mouse ones. The read ends 1 residue before the CDR3 terminus; that terminus is restored from the germline J gene. The chain is built from TRBV12-1 and TRBJ2-7, with unresolved D. This CDR3 has 13 amino acids. Germline CDR1 reads SGHSN; CDR2 reads HYEKVE. Trimming removed 0 bases from V and 0 bases from J, with 5 bases in between. The CDR3 bases that were read are TGTGCCAGCTCTCTCGACGGCTCCTATGAACAGTAC. Translation: CASSLDGSYEQY. The whole CDR3 region reads CASSLDGSYEQYF.

Turning to this clone: Mouse names are used for the genes. CDR3 bases read: TGTGCCAGCGGTGACTGGGGGAACCAAGACACCCAGTAC. This encodes CASGDWGNQDTQY. The full CDR3 is CASGDWGNQDTQYF. The chain employs TRBV13-2 and TRBJ2-5, with TRBD2 identical over 7 bases. Sequencing ends 1 residue short of the CDR3 end; the germline J gene provides the rest. CDR3 length equals 14 residues. From germline, CDR1 is NNHNN and CDR2 SYGAGS (reference sequence). After removal of 2 bases from V and 0 bases from J, the junction contained 0 bases not matched to a gene.

This clone has more than one count but fewer than ten. Gene and germline names: mouse. Read data end 1 residue before the CDR3 end; the end is taken from the germline J gene. The chain combines TRBV15 with TRBJ1-1; perhaps TRBD1 as D (5 bases). Between the trimmed V and J ends, which lost 7 bases and 0 bases, there was a span of 9 bases. The CDR3 has 13 residues. CDR1 SGHND and CDR2 FRSKSL come from the germline V gene. CDR3 residues: CASIGTANTEVFF. Partial CDR3 DNA: TGTGCCAGCATCGGGACGGCAAACACAGAAGTCTTC.

As for this clone: Germline and genes: mouse. Read coverage stops 1 residue before the CDR3 terminus; the germline J gene supplies the remainder. The chain joins TRBV23 to TRBJ1-5. CDR3 length: 15 amino acids. CDR1 is KGHTA and CDR2 is FQNQQP in the germline V gene. The CDR3 loop reads CSSSQSMGAVQAPLF. The sequenced CDR3 bases are TGCTCCAGCAGTCAATCGATGGGGGCGGTCCAGGCTCCGCTT.

In its sample, this clone ranks as large. Gene names are mouse gene names. The observed sequence ends 1 residue before the CDR3 terminus, with the missing tail filled in from the germline J gene. V is TRBV31 and J is TRBJ1-2, with TRBD1 as a possible D gene (5 bases). Germline lookup yields CDR1 GKSSPN and CDR2 SITVG. The CDR3 runs to 14 residues. V was cut by 0 bases and J by 0 bases, with 8 bases left in between. The covered CDR3 bases are TGTGCCTGGAGTCTAGGCAGGGCAAACTCCGACTACACC. This sequence encodes CAWSLGRANSDYT. The CDR3 in full is CAWSLGRANSDYTF.

A note on this clone: Genes and germline are mouse. The read ends 1 residue before the CDR3 terminus; that terminus is restored from the germline J gene. The V gene is TRBV15, the J gene TRBJ2-7; 11 bases map to TRBD2. With 6 bases clipped from V and 5 bases from J, the junction kept 9 bases outside the gene matches. Per the germline V gene, CDR1 is SGHND and CDR2 is FRSKSL. This CDR3 region has 15 residues. Partial CDR3 DNA: TGTGCCAGCAGCCGGGACTGGGGGCCCGCGGATGAACAGTAC. It translates to CASSRDWGPADEQY. Given in full, the CDR3 is CASSRDWGPADEQYF.